This T cell receptor beta chain was found in a study of vaccination and CD4 T cells after COVID-19. Study background: In culture, cells were exposed to overlapping spike peptides from SARS-CoV-2, HCoV-NL63, HCoV-OC43 and HCoV-229E.

Sequencing of cultured CD4+ T cell DNA used the Oncomine TCR Beta short-read assay. Extraction of genomic DNA was performed on cultured CD4+ T cells. TCRdb called the PCR reads again in MiXCR, with one record for every CDR3 protein. The sample has fewer than 20,000 distinct CDR3 sequences, 55% to 75% seen once. The sample's treatment: roughly 10-day PBMC culture with coronavirus spike peptide pools or control peptides (ViraFEST assay). This clonotype has just a few counts. Its matching antigen is unknown. This CDR3 spans 14 amino acids. Germline V gene lookup returns CDR1 SGHVS and CDR2 FQNEAQ. Trimming pared 1 base from V and 8 bases from J, leaving 14 bases between.

This receptor was obtained from a human donor who had recovered from COVID-19. This chain joins TRBV7-8 and TRBJ1-2; TRBD1 is a possible D gene (5 bases). Sequencing was done on a sample of CD4+ T cells from blood, cultured in vitro. The CDR3 nucleotides are TGTGCCAGCAGCTTAGTGGGCAGGGTGGACGGCTACACCTTC. It specifies CASSLVGRVDGYTF.